This entry lists 23 T cell receptor beta chains sequenced from one sample in a study of PD-L1 blockade in urothelial cancer. The sample's time point: pretreatment peripheral blood. Profiled with immunoSEQ multiplex PCR; TCRdb holds only in-frame clones, not every one. This sample has 130,000 or so clones, with around 85% found just once. The starting material was PBMCs, obtained around atezolizumab (anti-PD-L1) treatment. The receptors originated from a man in his fifties or sixties with urothelial cancer.

The V and J genes are TRBV28 and TRBJ1-5; 9 bases match TRBD1. Per the germline V gene, CDR1 is MDHEN and CDR2 is SYDVKM. After removal of 7 bases from V and 7 bases from J, the junction contained 8 bases not matched to a gene. The CDR3 length is 14 residues. The CDR3 DNA follows: TGTGCCAGCATCGGACAGGGGAGAGGGCAGCCCCAGCATTTT. This encodes CASIGQGRGQPQHF.

J is TRBJ2-7 and V is TRBV11-2; maybe TRBD2 (6 bases). The CDR3 length is 15 residues. CDR1 and CDR2 (germline): SGHAT, FQNNGV. V was cut by 5 bases and J by 2 bases, with 16 bases left in between. In DNA, the CDR3 is TGTGCCAGCAGCCAAACCCAGGGAGGAGCCTACGAGCAGTACTTC. Translated: CASSQTQGGAYEQYF.

The chain links TRBV15 to TRBJ2-1; 9 positions match TRBD2. The CDR3 loop spans 13 amino acids. Per germline, CDR1 LNHNV and CDR2 YYDKDF (reference sequence). The ends lost 10 bases at V and 6 bases at J; junction bases unmatched: 7. DNA for the CDR3: TGTGCCATAAGGGCGGGGGGGATCAATGAGCAGTTCTTC. As protein: CAIRAGGINEQFF.

This clone was found once. The gene calls are TRBV11-1 and TRBJ2-2; 9 bases fit TRBD1. Germline CDR1 SGHAT, CDR2 FQDESV (reference sequence). The CDR3 extends over 15 amino acids. V trimming: 5 bases; J trimming: 7 bases; junction bases outside the gene matches: 8. The CDR3 protein is CASSTGGGGDGELFF. The CDR3 DNA reads TGTGCCAGCAGCACAGGGGGCGGTGGTGACGGGGAGCTGTTTTTT.

The sample holds a few counts of this clone. The chain employs TRBV28 and TRBJ1-1, with a possible D match to TRBD1 (6 bases). This CDR3 contains 16 residues. The V gene lost 6 bases and the J gene lost 0 bases, with 17 bases spanning the gap. CDR1 is MDHEN, CDR2 SYDVKM, per germline. The CDR3 protein is CASSDPQGSVNTEAFF. Written as DNA, the CDR3 is TGTGCCAGCAGCGACCCACAGGGTTCGGTGAACACTGAAGCTTTCTTT. Together with reference TRBV28 and TRBJ1-1, the CDR3 gives the full variable domain: DVKVTQSSRYLVKRTGEKVFLECVQDMDHENMFWYRQDPGLGLRLIYFSYDVKMKEKGDIPEGYSVSREKKERFSLILESASTNQTSMYLCASSDPQGSVNTEAFFGQGTRLTVV.

The chain employs TRBV5-1 and TRBJ2-7, with D possibly being TRBD2 (6 bases). Germline assignment: CDR1 SGHRS and CDR2 YFSETQ. Trimming removed 5 bases from V and 0 bases from J, with 9 bases in between. CDR3 size: 13 residues. CDR3 sequence: CASRVGGSYEQYF. The DNA of the CDR3 is TGCGCCAGCAGGGTGGGGGGCTCCTACGAGCAGTACTTC. The complete variable domain, with remaining parts taken from reference TRBV5-1 and TRBJ2-7, reads KAGVTQTPRYLIKTRGQQVTLSCSPISGHRSVSWYQQTPGQGLQFLFEYFSETQRNKGNFPGRFSGRQFSNSRSEMNVSTLELGDSALYLCASRVGGSYEQYFGPGTRLTVT.

CDR3 sequence (DNA): TGTGCCAGCAACTGGGCCGGGACAGGGGCACAAGAGACCCAGTACTTC. Its protein product is CASNWAGTGAQETQYF. This chain joins TRBV27 and TRBJ2-5; 10 nucleotides line up with TRBD1. This CDR3 spans 16 amino acids. The germline CDR1 and CDR2 sequences are MNHEY and SMNVEV (reference sequence). Trimming cost V 7 bases and J 2 bases; bases outside gene matches: 10.

Many counts were recorded for this clone. The same CDR3 can be traced to other DNA sequences in this sample. CDR3 protein: CASSQADRNTEAFF. The CDR3 coding sequence is TGCGCCAGCAGCCAAGCGGACAGAAACACTGAAGCTTTCTTT. The rearrangement links TRBV4-1 to TRBJ1-1; D possibly corresponds to TRBD1 (6 bases). This CDR3 contains 14 residues. V lost 1 base, J lost 2 bases, and 8 bases lay in between. Germline CDR1 reads MGHRA; CDR2 reads YSYEKL.

The CDR3 here is CASSGTGKSYNEQFF. CDR3 bases: TGTGCCAGCAGCGGAACAGGGAAGTCCTACAATGAGCAGTTCTTC. This sequence joins TRBV25-1 and TRBJ2-1; possible D gene TRBD1, 6 bases. This CDR3 contains 15 residues. CDR1 and CDR2 from the germline V gene are MGHDK and SYGVNS. Trimming pared 6 bases from V and 1 base from J, leaving 13 bases between.

The rearrangement uses TRBV19 and TRBJ1-6; the D gene is possibly TRBD1 (5 bases). The V and J ends lost 5 bases and 9 bases respectively, with 20 bases between them. This CDR3 region has 16 residues. Germline V gene data show CDR1 as LNHDA and CDR2 as SQIVND (reference sequence). The CDR3 nucleotides are TGTGCCAGTAGTCCCGCCGGGGGTCACGGGATTTCACCCCTCCACTTT. Amino acid sequence: CASSPAGGHGISPLHF.

The count of this clone is one. This chain joins TRBV18 and TRBJ2-1; TRBD2 matches 13 bases. This CDR3 contains 15 residues. CDR1 is KGHSH and CDR2 is LQKENI in the germline V gene. With V trimmed by 6 bases and J by 10 bases, 9 bases remained unmatched. This CDR3 reads CASSGTSGMVGEQFF. The CDR3 DNA sequence: TGTGCCAGCTCCGGGACTAGCGGGATGGTTGGAGAGCAGTTCTTC.

The rearrangement links TRBV2 to TRBJ2-7; a possible D gene is TRBD1 (6 bases). The CDR3 has 13 amino acids. In germline, CDR1 is SNHLY, CDR2 FYNNEI. Trimming took off 6 bases at V and 3 bases at J, with 12 bases between the two ends. DNA of the CDR3: TGTGCCAGCAGGACCGGACAGTACTACGAGCAGTACTTC. Translation: CASRTGQYYEQYF. Using reference TRBV2 and TRBJ2-7 for the parts outside the CDR3, the full variable domain is EPEVTQTPSHQVTQMGQEVILRCVPISNHLYFYWYRQILGQKVEFLVSFYNNEISEKSEIFDDQFSVERPDGSNFTLKIRSTKLEDSAMYFCASRTGQYYEQYFGPGTRLTVT.

The count of this clone is one. V gene TRBV14 combines with J gene TRBJ2-1; 9 nucleotides agree with TRBD1. Per the germline V gene, CDR1 is SGHDN and CDR2 is FVKESK. This CDR3 comprises 15 residues. V trimming: 4 bases; J trimming: 4 bases; junction bases outside the gene matches: 5. The chain's CDR3 is CASSRTGDPYNEQFF. The CDR3 DNA reads as TGTGCCAGCAGCCGGACAGGGGACCCGTACAATGAGCAGTTCTTC.

This chain uses TRBV19 with TRBJ2-1, with 13 bases aligning to TRBD2. J was trimmed by 10 bases and V by 3 bases; bases with no gene match: 12. The CDR3 loop spans 17 amino acids. CDR1 and CDR2 from the germline V gene are LNHDA and SQIVND (reference sequence). This CDR3 reads CASSMSSGTSGVMEQFF. CDR3 coding DNA: TGTGCCAGTAGTATGTCTTCCGGGACTAGCGGGGTGATGGAGCAGTTCTTC.

A single count supports this clone. V usage is TRBV27 and J usage is TRBJ1-1; 7 nucleotides line up with TRBD1. The CDR3 sequence is 14 residues long. Germline values: CDR1 MNHEY, CDR2 SMNVEV (reference sequence). After removal of 4 bases from V and 5 bases from J, the junction contained 7 bases not matched to a gene. CDR3: CASSSGQVWTEAFF. CDR3 DNA sequence: TGTGCCAGCAGTTCTGGACAGGTTTGGACTGAAGCTTTCTTT.

The V and J genes are TRBV28 and TRBJ1-5, with D possibly TRBD1 on 5 matching bases. The V and J ends lost 5 bases and 4 bases respectively, with 18 bases between them. The CDR3 covers 16 residues. Germline CDR1 reads MDHEN; CDR2 reads SYDVKM. CDR3 coding DNA: TGTGCCAGCAGTCGCGATTGGGCAGGGCGGAATCAGCCCCAGCATTTT. It encodes CASSRDWAGRNQPQHF.

The chain is built from TRBV2 and TRBJ2-5; D is possibly TRBD1 (6 bases). This CDR3 spans 13 amino acids. Germline V gene lookup returns CDR1 SNHLY and CDR2 FYNNEI. V lost 4 bases and J lost 5, with 11 bases in between. The DNA of the CDR3 is TGTGCCAGCAGTGTGACAGGAATGGAGACCCAGTACTTC. Its protein is CASSVTGMETQYF.

The chain uses TRBV30 and TRBJ1-2; 10 bases are a match to TRBD1. Germline CDR1 GTSNPN, CDR2 SVGIG (reference sequence). The V and J ends lost 1 base and 7 bases, in that order; junction bases with no gene match: 12. The CDR3 runs to 16 residues. CDR3 nucleotides: TGTGCCTGGAGTGGGAAAGGGACAGGGGTTTTGTCTGGCTACACCTTC. This gives the protein CAWSGKGTGVLSGYTF.

The chain's CDR3 is CASSPSGGTSTYEQYF. DNA for the CDR3: TGTGCCAGCTCTCCATCGGGCGGGACTAGTACCTACGAGCAGTACTTC. The chain uses TRBV18 and TRBJ2-7, with 8 bases fitting TRBD2. The CDR3 is 16 residues long. Germline-derived CDR1 and CDR2 are KGHSH and LQKENI. The V gene end was trimmed by 6 bases and the J gene end by 2 bases; junction bases not matched to a gene: 12.

This chain joins TRBV5-8 and TRBJ1-5; no clear D gene. The CDR3 has 14 residues. V was shortened by 2 bases and J by 2 bases, with 8 bases between the two germline ends. In germline, CDR1 is SGHTS, CDR2 YDEGEE. In DNA form, the CDR3 reads TGTGCCAGCAGCTTAGAGGTTGGCAATCAGCCCCAGCATTTT. Translated: CASSLEVGNQPQHF.

The chain joins TRBV11-2 to TRBJ1-2; D not certain. V was clipped by 3 bases and J by 2 bases, with 10 bases between them. Germline CDR1 reads SGHAT; CDR2 reads FQNNGV. This CDR3 has 14 amino acids. Here the CDR3 reads CASSFSAPNYGYTF. In DNA, the CDR3 is TGTGCCAGCAGCTTTAGCGCGCCAAACTATGGCTACACCTTC.

The chain joins TRBV28 to TRBJ2-7, with TRBD1 matching 7 bases. The length of the CDR3 is 15 residues. Germline CDR1 is MDHEN and CDR2 is SYDVKM. Trimming cost V 6 bases and J 0 bases; bases outside gene matches: 8. CDR3 in DNA: TGTGCCAGCAGAAATTCGGGACAGACCTCCTACGAGCAGTACTTC. Protein product: CASRNSGQTSYEQYF.

The V and J genes are TRBV7-8 and TRBJ2-2; 9 nucleotides align to TRBD2. CDR3 length: 14 residues. CDR1 and CDR2 (germline): SGHVS, FQNEAQ. Germline trimming cut 5 bases from V and 8 bases from J; bases unmatched to any gene: 6. In nucleotides, the CDR3 is TGTGCCAGCAGCCGGAGCGGGAGGTCAGGGGAGCTGTTTTTT. This translates into CASSRSGRSGELFF. Full variable domain (missing parts from reference TRBV7-8 and TRBJ2-2): GAGVSQSPRYKVAKRGQDVALRCDPISGHVSLFWYQQALGQGPEFLTYFQNEAQLDKSGLPSDRFFAERPEGSVSTLKIQRTQQEDSAVYLCASSRSGRSGELFFGEGSRLTVL.